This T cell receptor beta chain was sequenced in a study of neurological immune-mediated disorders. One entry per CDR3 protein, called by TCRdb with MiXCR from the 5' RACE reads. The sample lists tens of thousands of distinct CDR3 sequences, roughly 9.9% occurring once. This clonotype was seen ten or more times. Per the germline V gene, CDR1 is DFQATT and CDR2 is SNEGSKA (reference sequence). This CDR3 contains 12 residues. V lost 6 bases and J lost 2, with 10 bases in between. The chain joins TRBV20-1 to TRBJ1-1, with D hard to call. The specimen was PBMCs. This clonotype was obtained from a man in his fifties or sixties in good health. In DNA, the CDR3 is TGCAGTGCGAAGCGGGGTAACACTGAAGCTTTCTTT. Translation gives CSAKRGNTEAFF.